The clone carrying this T cell receptor (beta chain) was detected many times. This entry belongs to a study of T-cell reconstitution after alpha-beta-depleted transplantation in children. TCRbeta library construction was performed incorporating unique molecular identifiers. Via MiXCR, TCRdb re-called the PCR reads, giving one row per CDR3 protein. Counted here are 200,000 to 300,000 distinct CDR3 sequences, 12% occurring once; the ten biggest clones make up 2% to 3%. The sequencing used PBMCs from the stem cell graft donor, collected from the stem cell graft. This clonotype was sampled from a human donor who donated a stem cell graft to a child with acute lymphoblastic leukemia.

The CDR3 region has the DNA TGTGCCAGCAGCTTACTATCACGGGGCACTGAAGCTTTCTTT. Encoded protein: CASSLLSRGTEAFF. The chain has TRBV7-8 and TRBJ1-1, with D unresolved. This CDR3 is 14 amino acids long. V gave up 2 bases and J gave up 4 bases, with 11 bases separating them. CDR1 and CDR2 (germline): SGHVS, FQNEAQ.